This is a list of T cell receptor beta chains from one sample in a study of blood T cell repertoires in COVID-19. Assay used: immunoSEQ multiplex PCR; TCRdb lists only in-frame clones, some missing. This sample has 300,000 to 350,000 clones, with about 89% found just once. The sequenced sample consisted of peripheral blood. Receptors were obtained from a woman in her forties or fifties with COVID-19, enrolled during active disease. Each CDR3 is given with its conserved first and last residue. D genes are given only for firm matches. Clone size appears in some rows only: once, few, many, or a class for an expanded clone.

TRBV18	18	TRBJ1-5	NA	TRBD1	TGTGCCAGCTCACCACTTGTACAGGGGGCAGGTAGCAATCAGCCCCAGCATTTT	CASSPLVQGAGSNQPQHF
TRBV15	13	TRBJ2-1	NA	NA	TGTGCCACCAGGAGCGGCTACTACAATGAGCAGTTCTTC	CATRSGYYNEQFF
TRBV27	14	TRBJ2-1	NA	TRBD1	TGTGCCAGCAGAAGACAGGGTCCCTACAATGAGCAGTTCTTC	CASRRQGPYNEQFF
TRBV9	16	TRBJ2-2	once	TRBD1	TGTGCCAGCAGCGCTTTGAACAGGGGGCTTACCGGGGAGCTGTTTTTT	CASSALNRGLTGELFF
TRBV19	14	TRBJ2-1	NA	NA	TGTGCCAGTAGTATAGTAGGGGCAGGGGATGAGCAGTTCTTC	CASSIVGAGDEQFF
TRBV12-5	15	TRBJ2-4	NA	NA	TGTGCTAGTGGTTTGGGGAGAGATGCCAAAAACATTCAGTACTTC	CASGLGRDAKNIQYF
TRBV7-9	17	TRBJ2-2	NA	NA	TGTGCCAGCAGCTTACGACTGGGCCGCAGGGAATCCGGGGAGCTGTTTTTT	CASSLRLGRRESGELFF
TRBV7-9	15	TRBJ2-1	NA	TRBD1	TGTGCCAGCAGCTTAGCGGGACAGGGACCCAATGAGCAGTTCTTC	CASSLAGQGPNEQFF
TRBV11-2	16	TRBJ2-7	NA	TRBD2	TGTGCCAGCAGCTTAGAAGTTAGCGGGAGCTCCTACGAGCAGTACTTC	CASSLEVSGSSYEQYF
TRBV30	13	TRBJ1-6	NA	NA	TGTGCCTGGAAAAGGCAGGGCCATGAATCCCTCCACTTT	CAWKRQGHESLHF
TRBV29-1	12	TRBJ2-3	NA	NA	TGCAGCGTTGATTCGGGCACAGATACGCAGTATTTT	CSVDSGTDTQYF
TRBV7-5	18	TRBJ1-1	few	NA	TGTGTCAGAAGCTTAGATCGGTGGGACAGCCCGGTGAACACTGAAGCTTTCTTT	CVRSLDRWDSPVNTEAFF
TRBV25-1	15	TRBJ2-7	NA	TRBD1	TGTGCCAGCAGTGTGGGGGACAGGTTGGCCTACGAGCAGTACTTC	CASSVGDRLAYEQYF
TRBV14	16	TRBJ2-3	NA	TRBD2	TGTGCCAGCAGCCAAGCTAGCGGGAGGAATTCAGATACGCAGTATTTT	CASSQASGRNSDTQYF
TRBV7-9	14	TRBJ1-2	NA	TRBD1	TGTGCCAGCAGCCCAACAGGGGTTATCTATGGCTACACCTTC	CASSPTGVIYGYTF
TRBV5-1	16	TRBJ1-2	NA	TRBD1	TGCGCCAGCAGCGCGGGACAGTGGAACATACTCTATGGCTACACCTTC	CASSAGQWNILYGYTF
TRBV6-6	15	TRBJ1-3	NA	NA	TGTGCCAGCAGTAAATCCGACACAACTGGAAACACCATATATTTT	CASSKSDTTGNTIYF
TRBV7-5	15	TRBJ2-7	NA	NA	TGTGTCAGAAGCCCCCGGACAGGGGATGTCTACGAGCAGTACTTC	CVRSPRTGDVYEQYF
TRBV25-1	13	TRBJ2-7	NA	NA	TGTGCCAGCGATCGGACAGGGAGGGGCGAGCAGTACTTC	CASDRTGRGEQYF
TRBV5-1	17	TRBJ2-3	NA	TRBD2	TGCGCCAGCAGCTTGGTCCCAAGCGGGAGTGGCACAGATACGCAGTATTTT	CASSLVPSGSGTDTQYF
TRBV11-3	15	TRBJ1-6	NA	TRBD1	TGTGCCAGCAGCTTGGAGTTCAAACAGGGGTCACCCCTCCACTTT	CASSLEFKQGSPLHF
TRBV7-9	15	TRBJ2-7	NA	NA	TGTGCCAGCAGCATCAAATTGGCGGGAAGGTACGAGCAGTACTTC	CASSIKLAGRYEQYF
TRBV18	14	TRBJ2-7	NA	NA	TGTGCCAGCTCACCTATCCGCAGCTCCTACGAGCAGTACTTC	CASSPIRSSYEQYF
TRBV27	13	TRBJ1-5	NA	NA	TGTGCCAGAACACCGAGGGTCGGTCAGCCCCAGCATTTT	CARTPRVGQPQHF
TRBV5-4	15	TRBJ2-1	NA	TRBD2	TGTGCCAGCAGCCCCATGACTAGCGGGATCAATGAGCAGTTCTTC	CASSPMTSGINEQFF
TRBV2	11	TRBJ2-7	once	NA	TGTGCCAGCAGTGGAGAATACGAGCAGTACTTC	CASSGEYEQYF
TRBV10-2	11	TRBJ2-7	once	NA	TGCGCCAGCAGCGCCGGCTACGAGCAGTACTTC	CASSAGYEQYF
TRBV11-3	15	TRBJ2-6	NA	NA	TGTGCCAGCAGCTTACATGGAGGCGGGGCCAACGTCCTGACTTTC	CASSLHGGGANVLTF
TRBV3-1/TRBV3-2	14	TRBJ1-1	NA	NA	TGTGCCAGCAGCCGGTTCGACACCCACACTGAAGCTTTCTTT	CASSRFDTHTEAFF
TRBV5-1	15	TRBJ2-7	NA	TRBD2	TGCGCCAGCAGCTTGGAGGCGGGAGGGCCTAGCGAGCAGTACTTC	CASSLEAGGPSEQYF
TRBV6-5	14	TRBJ1-6	NA	TRBD1	TGTGCCAGCAAGCTGGGACAGGGCGATTCACCCCTCCACTTT	CASKLGQGDSPLHF
TRBV5-4	19	TRBJ2-7	NA	TRBD1	TGTGCCAGCGAGCCCGGGACAGGGGGAGGAAGCGGGAGGACCTACGAGCAGTACTTC	CASEPGTGGGSGRTYEQYF
TRBV7-9	16	TRBJ1-2	NA	NA	TGTGCCAGCAGCTTAGCGGGGGCGAGAACTAACTATGGCTACACCTTC	CASSLAGARTNYGYTF
TRBV18	17	TRBJ2-2	NA	NA	TGTGCCAGCTCACCATCATACCTACGGGAACACACCGGGGAGCTGTTTTTT	CASSPSYLREHTGELFF
TRBV5-1	18	TRBJ2-7	NA	TRBD2	TGCGCCAGCAGCTTGTATAACGTGGCGGGAGCCATTACCTACGAGCAGTACTTC	CASSLYNVAGAITYEQYF
TRBV27	16	TRBJ2-7	NA	NA	TGTGCCAGCAGTTCCCCCCAGCGCTGGGGGCCCTACGAGCAGTACTTC	CASSSPQRWGPYEQYF
TRBV6-5	15	TRBJ2-7	few	NA	TGTGCCAGCAGTCTAGGTCTCGACGGTACCTACGAGCAGTACTTC	CASSLGLDGTYEQYF
TRBV12-3/TRBV12-4	13	TRBJ2-5	NA	NA	TGTGCCAGCAGTCCCTGGGCTCAAGAGACCCAGTACTTC	CASSPWAQETQYF
TRBV11-3	17	TRBJ2-1	NA	NA	TGTGCCAGCAGCTTAACGTCTTTCCGGGGGATCTACAATGAGCAGTTCTTC	CASSLTSFRGIYNEQFF
TRBV11-3	14	TRBJ2-3	NA	NA	TGTGCCAGCAGCTTAGTGTCGAGCACAGATACGCAGTATTTT	CASSLVSSTDTQYF
TRBV2	15	TRBJ2-1	NA	TRBD2	TGTGCCAGCAGTGACGGGACTAGCTCCTACAATGAGCAGTTCTTC	CASSDGTSSYNEQFF
TRBV7-9	13	TRBJ1-1	NA	NA	TGTGCCAGCAGCTTACAGGGAACCACTGAAGCTTTCTTT	CASSLQGTTEAFF
TRBV5-1	15	TRBJ2-5	once	TRBD2	TGCGCCAGCAGCCCGGGACTAGCGGGAATAGAGACCCAGTACTTC	CASSPGLAGIETQYF
TRBV9	15	TRBJ1-6	NA	TRBD1	TGTGCCAGCAGCGTAACTGGGACAGCTAATTCACCCCTCCACTTT	CASSVTGTANSPLHF
TRBV27	14	TRBJ1-2	NA	TRBD1	TGTGCCATCCAGGGACAGGGGGCGCTAGGGGGCTACACCTTC	CAIQGQGALGGYTF
TRBV6-6	14	TRBJ1-4	NA	NA	TGTGCCAGCAGTTACGGGGGAGGGGGAGAAAAACTGTTTTTT	CASSYGGGGEKLFF
TRBV18	15	TRBJ2-1	NA	TRBD1	TGTGCCAGCTCACCACGGGACAGGGGTTACAATGAGCAGTTCTTC	CASSPRDRGYNEQFF
TRBV29-1	15	TRBJ2-3	NA	NA	TGCAGCGTTGATCATCTATCCCCTAGCACAGATACGCAGTATTTT	CSVDHLSPSTDTQYF
TRBV24-1	14	TRBJ2-1	once	NA	TGTGCCACCAGTGATGGGGGGACAGAGGGTGAGCAGTTCTTC	CATSDGGTEGEQFF
TRBV19	15	TRBJ1-5	NA	NA	TGTGCCAGTAGTATGGGTGCAGGGAGCAATCAGCCCCAGCATTTT	CASSMGAGSNQPQHF
TRBV29-1	14	TRBJ2-7	NA	TRBD2	TGCAGCGTCATGACTAGCGGGAGCCATTACGAGCAGTACTTC	CSVMTSGSHYEQYF
TRBV6-5	13	TRBJ1-1	NA	NA	TGTGCCAGCAGTCCCTACTTGAACACTGAAGCTTTCTTT	CASSPYLNTEAFF
TRBV9	16	TRBJ2-2	NA	NA	TGTGCCAGCAGCGTCCTCTCCTCAGCGAACACCGGGGAGCTGTTTTTT	CASSVLSSANTGELFF